This section outlines one TCR beta chain sequence together with its context. As yet, its antigen is unknown. These data originate in a study of T-cell memory formation after mild COVID-19. At the level of the study: Largely donor-specific sequence clusters came from a couple of donors.

Study observations and caveats: That cross-reactive memory joined was suggested by some responding clones appearing in pre-infection memory. Clones that contracted clustered mainly in CM and EM if CD4+ and in EMRA if CD8+. Specificity for SARS-CoV-2 was not confirmed among the second-wave clones peaking on day 37.

TCRdb reanalysed the 5' RACE reads using MiXCR and keeps one entry per CDR3 protein. Of approximately 580,000 distinct CDR3 sequences listed, roughly 22% were seen once; the top ten hold 9.5% to 15%. V lost 7 bases and J lost 6; bases outside the gene matches: 8. This CDR3 is 15 amino acids long. Germline V lookup: CDR1 MNHEY, CDR2 SMNVEV (reference sequence). Sequencing was carried out using PBMCs or a T cell subset sorted from them (not recorded which). The chain has TRBV27 and TRBJ2-2; 10 bases line up with TRBD1. This sequence originates from an adult woman who had mild COVID-19 (a few samples of this study predate the infection). Cell type and time point are not known. CDR3 nucleotide sequence: TGTGCCAGCACTTACGGGACAGGGGCGTCCGGGGAGCTGTTTTTT. Its translation: CASTYGTGASGELFF.